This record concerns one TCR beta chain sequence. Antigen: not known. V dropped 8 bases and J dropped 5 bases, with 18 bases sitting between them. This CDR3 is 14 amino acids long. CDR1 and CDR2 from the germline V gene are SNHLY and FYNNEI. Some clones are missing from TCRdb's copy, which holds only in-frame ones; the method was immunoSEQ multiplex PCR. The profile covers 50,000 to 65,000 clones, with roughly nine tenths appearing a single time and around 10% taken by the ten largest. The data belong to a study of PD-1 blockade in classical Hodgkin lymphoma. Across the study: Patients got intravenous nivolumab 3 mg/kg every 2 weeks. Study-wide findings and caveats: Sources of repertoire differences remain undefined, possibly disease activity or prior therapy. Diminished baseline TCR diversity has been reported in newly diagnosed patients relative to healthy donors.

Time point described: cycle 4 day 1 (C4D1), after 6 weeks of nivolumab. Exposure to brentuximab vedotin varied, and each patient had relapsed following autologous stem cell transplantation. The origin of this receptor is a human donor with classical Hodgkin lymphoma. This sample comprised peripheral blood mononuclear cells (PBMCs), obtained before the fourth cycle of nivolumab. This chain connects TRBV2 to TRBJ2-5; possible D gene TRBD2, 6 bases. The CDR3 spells CASSPGDSGETQYF. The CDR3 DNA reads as TGTGCCAGCTCCCCGGGGGATTCAGGGGAGACCCAGTACTTC.